These T cell receptor beta chains were read from a single sample in a study of shared clonotypes between healthy human individuals. Clones were sequenced by immunoSEQ multiplex PCR, and TCRdb holds only the in-frame ones, with some missing. The sample shows 600,000 to 700,000 clones, less than 80% of them seen only once. Material for sequencing was memory CD4+ T cells sorted from blood. These receptors were collected from a young woman in good health. Each CDR3 is given with its conserved first and last residue. Each record gives: V gene, CDR3 protein.

>TRBV5-4
CASSLSSYEQYF
>TRBV5-1
CASSLGLARDTQYF
>TRBV28
CASGQLAYEQYF
>TRBV28
CASSPAGTGGLKDTEAFF
>TRBV7-2
CASSLGGLAGVETQYF
>TRBV28
CASSAPQGDGDEQYF
>TRBV18
CASSPTGEGYTF
>TRBV11-2
CASTRTSGSTGEQFF
>TRBV5-4
CASSSGRNSNTEAFF
>TRBV28
CASSLWTSGRAHEQYF